These T cell receptor beta chains were read from a single sample in a study of blood T cell repertoires in COVID-19. The data were produced by immunoSEQ multiplex PCR, yet TCRdb's version contains in-frame clones alone and is incomplete. The table records about 130,000 clones, over 70% of them present only once. The specimen was peripheral blood. All receptors derive from a woman in her forties or fifties with acute or convalescent COVID-19. CDR3s include the opening cysteine and the closing phenylalanine or tryptophan. A D gene is named only where the DNA matches it firmly. Some rows mark clone size as missing; the rest say once, few, many or name a class of expanded clone.

CDR3 protein,CDR3 DNA,CDR3 length,D gene,J gene,V gene,clone size
CASSDYVQGEETQYF,TGTGCCAGCAGTGATTACGTACAGGGGGAAGAGACCCAGTACTTC,15,TRBD1,TRBJ2-5,TRBV2,.
CASSLEPGTGSSYNEQFF,TGTGCCAGCAGCTTAGAACCCGGGACAGGGAGCTCCTACAATGAGCAGTTCTTC,18,TRBD1,TRBJ2-1,TRBV11-3,.
CASNRPGQGIHQNGYTF,TGTGCCAGCAACCGCCCGGGACAGGGGATCCATCAGAATGGCTACACCTTC,17,TRBD1,TRBJ1-2,TRBV2,few
CATSDPTGASDTQYF,TGTGCCACCAGTGATCCGACAGGCGCCAGCGATACGCAGTATTTT,15,.,TRBJ2-3,TRBV24-1,.
CASSERLAGAGEQFF,TGCGCCAGCAGTGAGAGACTAGCGGGAGCGGGTGAGCAGTTCTTC,15,TRBD2,TRBJ2-1,TRBV10-1,.
CASSVPGPRELFF,TGTGCCAGTAGTGTCCCTGGGCCCAGGGAGCTGTTTTTT,13,.,TRBJ2-2,TRBV19,.
CASSWDTTEQYF,TGTGCCAGCAGCTGGGACACCACGGAGCAGTACTTC,12,.,TRBJ2-7,TRBV5-4,.
CASTPGGSYNEQFF,TGTGCCAGCACCCCGGGGGGGTCCTACAATGAGCAGTTCTTC,14,TRBD2,TRBJ2-1,TRBV28,.
CASSPGLGRSGNTIYF,TGTGCCAGCAGTCCAGGACTGGGGAGAAGTGGAAACACCATATATTTT,16,.,TRBJ1-3,TRBV2,few
CASSFKTYLSNQPQHF,TGTGCCAGCAGCTTCAAAACCTACCTTAGCAATCAGCCCCAGCATTTT,16,.,TRBJ1-5,TRBV11-2,.
CASSLGLAGTGEQFF,TGCGCCAGCAGCCTAGGACTAGCGGGAACAGGGGAGCAGTTCTTC,15,TRBD2,TRBJ2-1,TRBV4-1,.
CASSTDRVGNQPQHF,TGTGCCAGCTCAACGGACAGGGTGGGCAATCAGCCCCAGCATTTT,15,TRBD1,TRBJ1-5,TRBV18,few
CASSIMGGEKLFF,TGTGCCAGTAGTATCATGGGGGGTGAAAAACTGTTTTTT,13,.,TRBJ1-4,TRBV19,.
CATSFRGGAQPQHF,TGTGCCACCAGTTTTAGGGGGGGGGCTCAGCCCCAGCATTTT,14,.,TRBJ1-5,TRBV15,.
CASGAASGSATDTQYF,TGTGCTAGTGGTGCCGCTAGCGGGAGCGCAACAGATACGCAGTATTTT,16,TRBD2,TRBJ2-3,TRBV12-5,.
CASNIPGQGTRHTEAFF,TGTGCCAGTAATATACCGGGACAGGGGACTAGACACACTGAAGCTTTCTTT,17,TRBD1,TRBJ1-1,TRBV19,.
CASTAGGRGSGNTIYF,TGTGCCAGCACGGCGGGGGGGCGGGGCTCTGGAAACACCATATATTTT,16,.,TRBJ1-3,TRBV28,.
CAISAGTGKNTGELFF,TGTGCCATCAGCGCCGGGACAGGGAAGAACACCGGGGAGCTGTTTTTT,16,TRBD1,TRBJ2-2,TRBV10-3,once
CASGRNSGNTIYF,TGTGCCAGCGGTAGAAACTCTGGAAACACCATATATTTT,13,.,TRBJ1-3,TRBV12-3/TRBV12-4,.
CSASAGGAWEETQYF,TGCAGTGCTAGTGCTGGCGGAGCTTGGGAAGAGACCCAGTACTTC,15,.,TRBJ2-5,TRBV20-1,.
CASSIGHQRVNEQFF,TGTGCCAGTAGTATTGGGCACCAGAGGGTGAATGAGCAGTTCTTC,15,.,TRBJ2-1,TRBV19,.
CASSAQSPEAFF,TGTGCCAGCAGCGCGCAGTCACCTGAAGCTTTCTTT,12,.,TRBJ1-1,TRBV9,.
CASSPTGVYGYTF,TGTGCCAGTAGTCCGACGGGGGTCTATGGCTACACCTTC,13,.,TRBJ1-2,TRBV19,.
CASSFDAGTGSTGELFF,TGTGCCAGCAGCTTCGATGCAGGGACAGGGAGCACCGGGGAGCTGTTTTTT,17,TRBD1,TRBJ2-2,TRBV7-2,.
CASSPGLVAPPEAFF,TGCGCCAGCAGCCCGGGACTCGTAGCCCCCCCTGAAGCTTTCTTT,15,.,TRBJ1-1,TRBV5-1,.
CASTGTNYGYTF,TGTGCCAGCACCGGGACAAACTATGGCTACACCTTC,12,.,TRBJ1-2,TRBV21-1,.
CASRSRNTEAFF,TGTGCCAGCAGGTCCAGGAACACTGAAGCTTTCTTT,12,.,TRBJ1-1,TRBV7-3,.
CASSQRALAGEETQYF,TGTGCCAGCAGCCAGAGGGCACTAGCGGGAGAGGAGACCCAGTACTTC,16,TRBD2,TRBJ2-5,TRBV3-1/TRBV3-2,.
CATFGTVGNTIYF,TGTGCCACTTTTGGGACAGTGGGAAACACCATATATTTT,13,TRBD1,TRBJ1-3,TRBV2,.
CASRFPGVGYGYTF,TGTGCCAGCAGATTCCCGGGGGTGGGTTATGGCTACACCTTC,14,.,TRBJ1-2,TRBV6-5,.
CASSRGQAGANVLTF,TGCGCCAGCAGCCGAGGACAGGCTGGGGCCAACGTCCTGACTTTC,15,TRBD1,TRBJ2-6,TRBV5-1,.
CAIRRSGLLTGDEQFF,TGTGCCATCAGGAGGTCGGGTCTCCTTACCGGTGATGAGCAGTTCTTC,16,.,TRBJ2-1,TRBV10-3,.
CASTERGTRRYEQYF,TGTGCCAGCACCGAACGGGGAACCCGAAGGTACGAGCAGTACTTC,15,.,TRBJ2-7,TRBV28,.
CASSPTSGAYNEQFF,TGCGCCAGCAGTCCTACTAGCGGAGCCTACAATGAGCAGTTCTTC,15,TRBD2,TRBJ2-1,TRBV5-1,few
CASSDRQGFHF,TGTGCCAGCAGTGATCGGCAGGGCTTCCACTTT,11,.,TRBJ1-6,TRBV2,.
CASVGDRTYEQYF,TGTGCCAGCGTGGGGGACAGGACCTACGAGCAGTACTTC,13,TRBD1,TRBJ2-7,TRBV6-5,.
CASSSILAGDHNEQFF,TGCGCCAGCAGCTCTATTCTAGCGGGAGATCACAATGAGCAGTTCTTC,16,TRBD2,TRBJ2-1,TRBV5-1,once
CSASLISVGYEQYF,TGCAGTGCTAGTTTAATTAGCGTAGGCTACGAGCAGTACTTC,14,.,TRBJ2-7,TRBV20-1,.
CASKYSNTGELFF,TGTGCCAGCAAATATAGTAACACCGGGGAGCTGTTTTTT,13,.,TRBJ2-2,TRBV6-5,.
CASSGIYNEKLFF,TGTGCCAGCTCCGGGATCTATAATGAAAAACTGTTTTTT,13,.,TRBJ1-4,TRBV18,.
CASSQMTGGGRQFF,TGTGCCAGCAGCCAGATGACAGGGGGCGGTCGGCAGTTCTTC,14,TRBD1,TRBJ2-1,TRBV3-1/TRBV3-2,.
CASSLGPRREYGYTF,TGTGCCAGCAGCTTAGGGCCAAGGAGGGAGTATGGCTACACCTTC,15,.,TRBJ1-2,TRBV7-9,.
CASSLNPGENIQYF,TGTGCCAGCAGCTTGAACCCAGGGGAAAACATTCAGTACTTC,14,.,TRBJ2-4,TRBV5-4,.
CASSPALGQGYGYTF,TGTGCCAGCAGCCCCGCTCTCGGACAGGGCTATGGCTACACCTTC,15,TRBD1,TRBJ1-2,TRBV28,.
CASSDRVSGYEQYF,TGTGCCAGCAGCGACAGGGTGAGTGGTTACGAGCAGTACTTC,14,.,TRBJ2-7,TRBV9,.
CASSTSERKNEKLFF,TGCGCCAGCAGCACCTCGGAGAGAAAGAATGAAAAACTGTTTTTT,15,.,TRBJ1-4,TRBV4-1,.
CASSVARTASSYNEQFF,TGTGCCAGCAGCGTAGCTCGGACAGCAAGCTCCTACAATGAGCAGTTCTTC,17,.,TRBJ2-1,TRBV9,.
CASSSTQGWGGYTF,TGTGCCAGCAGTAGTACTCAGGGGTGGGGTGGCTACACCTTC,14,.,TRBJ1-2,TRBV6-5,.
CASRGGLNSPLHF,TGTGCCAGCAGGGGAGGCTTAAATTCACCCCTCCACTTT,13,.,TRBJ1-6,TRBV28,.
CASSKQGSRLDTQYF,TGTGCCAGCAGTAAACAGGGGTCCAGATTGGATACGCAGTATTTT,15,TRBD1,TRBJ2-3,TRBV6-5,.
CASSPAGTNQPQHF,TGTGCCAGCAGTCCTGCCGGGACAAATCAGCCCCAGCATTTT,14,.,TRBJ1-5,TRBV28,.
CASSQGGRGYQETQYF,TGTGCCAGCAGCCAAGGAGGCAGGGGTTATCAAGAGACCCAGTACTTC,16,.,TRBJ2-5,TRBV3-1/TRBV3-2,many
CAISDPVSPLHF,TGTGCCATCAGTGACCCTGTCTCACCCCTCCACTTT,12,.,TRBJ1-6,TRBV10-3,.
CASSVEGLGANTGELFF,TGTGCCAGCAGCGTAGAAGGACTGGGTGCGAACACCGGGGAGCTGTTTTTT,17,.,TRBJ2-2,TRBV9,.
CASSWGQTQNIQYF,TGTGCCAGCAGCTGGGGGCAAACTCAAAACATTCAGTACTTC,14,.,TRBJ2-4,TRBV11-2,.